These 16 T cell receptor beta chains originate from one sample sequenced in a study of tissue T cells after allogeneic stem cell transplantation (dated by TCRdb to 2021 to 2024). Libraries were constructed by the immunoSEQ multiplex PCR assay. Held by TCRdb, this immuneACCESS table contains in-frame sequences only and omits some clones. Under half of the omission traces to an unresolved V gene where checked; the cause of the rest is unknown. The sample table records roughly 8,900 clones; roughly 45% of these occur just once. Approximately 7.1% of the sample is taken by the ten largest. Reading the label with the study, this specimen's time point is: mouse harvest day 7 after allogeneic transplant. Mouse grafts combined 10^7 T-cell-depleted bone marrow cells with 10^6 splenic CD5+ T cells, given via tail vein injection. What was sequenced was gut tissue. These receptors originate from a female BALB/c mouse given C57BL/6 T cells with graft-versus-host disease after an allogeneic hematopoietic cell transplant.

This clone has more than one count but fewer than ten. Here the gene names and germline are mouse. The read halts 1 residue ahead of the CDR3 end, with the missing end drawn from the germline J gene. The V call is TRBV3, the J call TRBJ1-3; 9 bases agree with TRBD1. V shed 5 bases and J 7 bases; nucleotides not matched to a gene: 3. From germline, CDR1 is SNHLY and CDR2 FYNGKV (reference sequence). The CDR3 has 13 residues. CDR3 in amino acids: CASSRQGGNTLYF. The covered CDR3 bases are TGTGCCAGCAGCCGACAGGGGGGGAATACGCTCTAT.

Details on this clone: The genes are named according to mouse. The CDR3 is cut off 1 residue early in the read; its end comes from the germline J gene. V gene TRBV3 combines with J gene TRBJ2-3; TRBD1 matches at 7 bases. V shed 5 bases, J shed 0 bases, and the junction held 5 bases outside the gene matches. The CDR3 sequence is 15 residues long. Germline lookup yields CDR1 SNHLY and CDR2 FYNGKV (reference sequence). This CDR3 reads CASSHRGVSAETLYF. Partial CDR3 DNA: TGTGCCAGCAGCCACAGGGGCGTTAGTGCAGAAACGCTGTAT. Complete variable domain (other parts from reference TRBV3 and TRBJ2-3): GPKVLQIPSHQIIDMGQMVTLNCDPVSNHLYFYWYKQILGQQMEFLVNFYNGKVMEKSKLFKDQFSVERPDGSYFTLKIQPTALEDSAVYFCASSHRGVSAETLYFGSGTRLTVL.

This clone was recorded only once. Mouse germline and gene names are used. The CDR3 end lies 1 residue beyond the end of the read and is filled in from the germline J gene. V and J are TRBV19 and TRBJ2-1; TRBD2 agrees at 9 bases. Germline V CDR1 and CDR2: FNHDT, SITEND (reference sequence). The junction had 5 bases not matched to a gene; V was cut back by 1 base and J by 6 bases. This CDR3 spans 15 amino acids. The CDR3: CASSIRVGGLAEQFF. CDR3 bases read: TGTGCCAGCAGTATAAGGGTGGGGGGGCTTGCTGAGCAGTTC.

About this clone itself: The gene names given are mouse names. The CDR3 end is not reached by the read, which stops 1 residue before it; the germline J gene fills it in. This chain connects TRBV26 to TRBJ2-4; TRBD1 matches 8 bases. CDR1 and CDR2 (germline): KGHPV, FQNQEV (reference sequence). V gave up 6 bases and J gave up 0 bases; unmatched junction bases: 2. This CDR3 comprises 14 residues. The CDR3 region is CASRDRDSQNTLYF. CDR3 DNA, as far as it was read: TGTGCCAGCAGGGACAGGGATAGTCAAAACACCTTGTAC.

Comment on this clone: The listed genes are named as in mouse. The DNA ends 1 residue before the CDR3 does, and the rest of the CDR3 is filled in from the germline J gene. The chain has TRBV13-2 and TRBJ2-5; 10 nucleotides agree with TRBD1. Germline V lookup: CDR1 NNHNN, CDR2 SYGAGS (reference sequence). Unmatched junction bases numbered 2, after V lost 3 bases and J lost 4 bases. The length of the CDR3 is 14 residues. The sequenced part of the CDR3 DNA is TGTGCCAGCGGTGGAGGACAGGGGGAAGACACCCAGTAC. Translation: CASGGGQGEDTQY. The whole CDR3 reads CASGGGQGEDTQYF.

As regards this clone: Mouse names are used for the genes. The CDR3 loop reads CASRQGSSAETLYF. The sequenced CDR3 bases are TGTGCCAGCAGACAGGGATCTAGTGCAGAAACGCTGTAT. V and J are TRBV26 and TRBJ2-3, with a weak D call TRBD1 (6 bases). The read is 1 residue too short to cover the CDR3 end, so that end is filled in from the germline J gene. This CDR3 spans 14 amino acids. CDR1 is KGHPV, CDR2 FQNQEV, per germline (reference sequence). The V and J ends lost 6 bases and 0 bases respectively, with 10 bases between them.

For this clone: The gene names here belong to mouse. Incomplete CDR3 DNA: TGTGCCAGCAGTCTGAAAGGGGAGGACTCCGACTACACC. Residues: CASSLKGEDSDYT. The whole CDR3 protein is CASSLKGEDSDYTF. V usage is TRBV24 and J usage is TRBJ1-2; a weak D match, TRBD1 (5 bases). The read terminates 1 residue ahead of where the CDR3 ends, so the germline J gene completes it. V gave up 2 bases and J gave up 3 bases, with 10 bases separating them. This CDR3 comprises 14 residues. Germline values: CDR1 KGHTA, CDR2 FRNEEI.

Notes on this clone: The gene names here belong to mouse. The CDR3 end lies 1 residue beyond the end of the read and is filled in from the germline J gene. The V call is TRBV1, the J call TRBJ2-4, with TRBD2 matching 9 bases. The CDR3 sequence is 14 residues long. Germline values: CDR1 NSQYPW, CDR2 LRSPGD (reference sequence). Germline trimming cut 4 bases from V and 4 bases from J; bases unmatched to any gene: 3. This chain's CDR3 is CTCSGRLGENTLYF. The covered CDR3 bases are TGCACCTGCAGTGGAAGACTGGGGGAAAACACCTTGTAC.

Comments on this clone: Genes and germline come from the mouse. With the read ending 1 residue before the CDR3 end, the germline J gene is used to fill in that end. This chain joins TRBV12-1 and TRBJ1-4; no definite D call. Per germline, CDR1 SGHSN and CDR2 HYEKVE. The CDR3 extends over 13 amino acids. V was cut by 0 bases and J by 5 bases, with 6 bases left in between. The CDR3 DNA, read in part, is TGTGCCAGCTCTCTCGAAAGAAACGAAAGATTATTT. Protein sequence: CASSLERNERLF. The whole CDR3 reads CASSLERNERLFF.

This clone was counted once. The gene names here belong to mouse. The CDR3 end falls 1 residue outside the read, so it is completed with the germline J gene. The chain combines TRBV3 with TRBJ2-4; D is perhaps TRBD1 (5 bases). Trimming cost V 0 bases and J 0 bases, with 16 bases left between them. Per germline, CDR1 SNHLY and CDR2 FYNGKV (reference sequence). The CDR3 runs 18 residues. The CDR3 region is CASSLALSRAGSQNTLYF. The covered CDR3 bases are TGTGCCAGCAGCTTAGCGCTAAGCAGGGCAGGGAGTCAAAACACCTTGTAC.

Note on this clone: These gene names are mouse names. The read terminates 1 residue ahead of where the CDR3 ends, so the germline J gene completes it. This sequence joins TRBV3 and TRBJ1-1; TRBD1 might be the D (6 bases). This CDR3 has 12 amino acids. Between the trimmed V and J ends, which lost 5 bases and 4 bases, there was a span of 8 bases. Germline V gene data show CDR1 as SNHLY and CDR2 as FYNGKV (reference sequence). Partial CDR3 DNA: TGTGCCAGCAGCACAGGGTTCACAGAAGTCTTC. Translation: CASSTGFTEVF. The full-length CDR3 reads as CASSTGFTEVFF.

Note on this clone: Germline and genes: mouse. The read ends 1 residue shy of where the CDR3 ends; the end is completed using the germline J gene. The chain recombines TRBV26 with TRBJ2-5; 10 bases map to TRBD1. There are 14 residues in the CDR3. The V gene end was trimmed by 6 bases and the J gene end by 5 bases; junction bases not matched to a gene: 5. CDR1 and CDR2 from the germline V gene are KGHPV and FQNQEV (reference sequence). Incomplete CDR3 DNA: TGTGCCAGCAGCCCGGGACAGGGGAGAGACACCCAGTAC. Protein sequence: CASSPGQGRDTQY. The full CDR3 protein is CASSPGQGRDTQYF.

This clone is large (0.1 to 1%). Gene labels here are mouse ones. The CDR3 end lies 1 residue beyond the end of the read and is filled in from the germline J gene. This chain uses TRBV13-1 with TRBJ2-1, with 10 bases lining up with TRBD2. CDR1 is NSHNY and CDR2 is SYGAGN in the germline V gene. The J segment lost 3 bases and the V segment lost 1 base, leaving 1 base of the junction unmatched. The CDR3 has 15 residues. CDR3 residues: CASSDWTGGYAEQFF. The CDR3 DNA, read in part, is TGTGCCAGCAGTGATTGGACTGGGGGCTATGCTGAGCAGTTC.

About this clone: The gene names here belong to mouse. From the germline J gene comes the end of the CDR3, since the read stops 1 residue before it. The chain has TRBV26 and TRBJ2-5, with 8 positions matching TRBD2. Trimming cost V 3 bases and J 3 bases; bases outside gene matches: 2. The CDR3 runs 14 residues. The germline V gene has CDR1 KGHPV and CDR2 FQNQEV (reference sequence). CDR3 loop: CASSLGGVQDTQYF. The sequenced part of the CDR3 DNA is TGTGCCAGCAGTCTTGGGGGGGTTCAAGACACCCAGTAC.

With respect to this clone: The gene names given are mouse names. The CDR3 end falls 1 residue outside the read, so it is completed with the germline J gene. V and J are TRBV26 and TRBJ1-1; 7 bases agree with TRBD1. The V gene end was trimmed by 5 bases and the J gene end by 1 base; junction bases not matched to a gene: 4. The V gene's germline CDR1 is KGHPV and CDR2 FQNQEV (reference sequence). The CDR3 consists of 14 residues. The DNA read from the CDR3 is TGTGCCAGCAGTTTCCGACAGGGAAACACAGAAGTCTTC. Encoded protein: CASSFRQGNTEVF. The CDR3 in its entirety is CASSFRQGNTEVFF. Combining the CDR3 with reference TRBV26 and TRBJ1-1 gives the whole variable domain NSKVIQTPRYLVKGQGQKAKMRCIPEKGHPVVFWYQQNKNNEFKFLINFQNQEVLQQIDMTEKRFSAECPSNSPCSLEIQSSEAGDSALYLCASSFRQGNTEVFFGKGTRLTVV.

This clone is medium-sized in the sample. Mouse gene names apply. From the germline J gene comes the end of the CDR3, since the read stops 1 residue before it. The chain uses TRBV3 and TRBJ2-7, with a weak D call TRBD2 (7 bases). CDR1 and CDR2 from the germline V gene are SNHLY and FYNGKV (reference sequence). The length of the CDR3 is 14 residues. V was cut by 1 base and J by 0 bases, with 7 bases left in between. Partial CDR3 DNA: TGTGCCAGCAGCTTAGGGGGGGCCTCCTATGAACAGTAC. This sequence encodes CASSLGGASYEQY. The CDR3 in its entirety is CASSLGGASYEQYF.